The 14 T cell receptor beta chains given below trace back to one sample, sequenced in a study of blood T cell repertoires in COVID-19. The assay was immunoSEQ multiplex PCR, and TCRdb's table has in-frame clones only and misses some. The data show fewer than 85,000 clones, around 70% seen once. Material for sequencing was peripheral blood. These receptors were collected from a man aged 60 to 75 with acute or convalescent COVID-19.

The V gene is TRBV5-1, the J gene TRBJ2-3; 11 nucleotides agree with TRBD2. Trimming removed 4 bases from V and 3 bases from J; junction bases left unmatched: 10. CDR1 and CDR2 (germline): SGHRS, YFSETQ. The CDR3 extends over 17 amino acids. The CDR3 region is CASSQTFSGGATDTQYF. As DNA, the CDR3 is TGCGCCAGCAGCCAGACTTTTAGCGGGGGGGCAACAGATACGCAGTATTTT. Combining the CDR3 with reference TRBV5-1 and TRBJ2-3 gives the whole variable domain KAGVTQTPRYLIKTRGQQVTLSCSPISGHRSVSWYQQTPGQGLQFLFEYFSETQRNKGNFPGRFSGRQFSNSRSEMNVSTLELGDSALYLCASSQTFSGGATDTQYFGPGTRLTVL.

The V and J genes are TRBV9 and TRBJ2-1; 7 bases fit TRBD1. The CDR3 is 16 residues long. V lost 3 bases and J lost 8; bases outside the gene matches: 14. CDR1 is SGDLS, CDR2 YYNGEE, per germline. CDR3 in amino acids: CASSDPRDRDGDEQFF. CDR3 DNA: TGTGCCAGCAGCGATCCACGTGACAGGGACGGCGATGAGCAGTTCTTC.

This chain joins TRBV12-3 or TRBV12-4 and TRBJ2-1, with unresolved D. The CDR3 totals 13 residues. V was trimmed by 7 bases and J by 2 bases, leaving 9 bases between them. The CDR3 loop is CASTLSPYNEQFF. CDR3 sequence (DNA): TGTGCCAGCACCCTATCCCCCTACAATGAGCAGTTCTTC.

The chain is built from TRBV9 and TRBJ1-2, with TRBD1 identical over 7 bases. Germline loops: CDR1 SGDLS, CDR2 YYNGEE. This CDR3 has 12 residues. V was clipped by 6 bases and J by 4 bases; unmatched bases: 3. In nucleotides, the CDR3 is TGTGCCAGCAATTCAGGGGGCTATGGCTACACCTTC. This codes for CASNSGGYGYTF.

The CDR3 sequence is CASSLADGGRGSYEQYV. For the CDR3, the DNA is TGTGCCAGCAGCTTGGCCGACGGGGGACGGGGCTCCTACGAGCAGTACGTC. The rearrangement uses TRBV5-4 and TRBJ2-7; tentatively, D is TRBD2 (6 bases). Germline lookup yields CDR1 SGHNT and CDR2 YYREEE (reference sequence). Between the trimmed V and J ends, which lost 0 bases and 0 bases, there was a span of 16 bases. This CDR3 comprises 17 residues.

The chain employs TRBV6-5 and TRBJ2-7, with D uncertain. The germline V and J ends were trimmed by 2 bases and 3 bases, with 8 bases remaining between them. CDR3 length equals 13 residues. Germline CDR1 and CDR2: MNHEY and SVGAGI. DNA of the CDR3: TGTGCCAGCAGTTACGGCGGATTCTACGAGCAGTACTTC. It codes for CASSYGGFYEQYF.

Concerning this clone: Other DNA sequences within the sample encode an identical CDR3. This chain uses TRBV28 with TRBJ2-3; 10 bases align to TRBD1. The CDR3 is made up of 13 amino acids. Germline CDR1 and CDR2: MDHEN and SYDVKM. V was pared by 8 bases and J by 4 bases, with 3 bases of the junction left unmatched. The CDR3 spells CASRQGAADTQYF. CDR3 sequence (DNA): TGTGCCAGCCGACAGGGGGCGGCAGATACGCAGTATTTT.

J is TRBJ2-3 and V is TRBV12-3 or TRBV12-4; the match to TRBD2 covers 8 bases. After removal of 5 bases from V and 15 bases from J, the junction contained 10 bases not matched to a gene. The CDR3 has 12 amino acids. CDR3 amino acids: CASSPIAGSNYF. Written as DNA, the CDR3 is TGTGCCAGCAGTCCTATAGCGGGGTCAAATTATTTT.

This clone was seen only once. The chain couples TRBV10-3 to TRBJ2-3, with TRBD2 matching 7 bases. The CDR3 length is 16 residues. The J segment lost 5 bases and the V segment lost 6 bases, leaving 14 bases of the junction unmatched. Per the germline V gene, CDR1 is ENHRY and CDR2 is SYGVKD. The CDR3 region is CAIRGTNTRTLDTQYF. CDR3 bases: TGTGCCATCAGAGGGACTAACACTCGTACATTAGATACGCAGTATTTT.

The V gene is TRBV4-1, the J gene TRBJ2-2; possibly TRBD2 for D (5 bases). The germline V gene has CDR1 MGHRA and CDR2 YSYEKL. CDR3 length equals 16 residues. The V and J ends lost 1 base and 3 bases respectively, with 12 bases between them. Here the CDR3 reads CASSQVGGQHTGELFF. The CDR3 coding sequence is TGCGCCAGCAGCCAAGTGGGCGGGCAGCACACCGGGGAGCTGTTTTTT.

Here the CDR3 DNA reads TGTGCCAGTAGTATAATAGGCGGGAGGGCCAGAAATGAGCAGTTCTTC. Translated: CASSIIGGRARNEQFF. The J gene is TRBJ2-1, the V gene TRBV19; 9 bases are a match to TRBD2. The CDR3 contains 16 residues. Germline lookup yields CDR1 LNHDA and CDR2 SQIVND (reference sequence). V gave up 2 bases and J gave up 7 bases; unmatched junction bases: 9.

This chain links TRBV6-1 with TRBJ2-3, with no clear D. Germline V lookup: CDR1 MNHNS, CDR2 SASEGT. Trimming cost V 4 bases and J 1 base, with 12 bases left between them. This CDR3 region has 15 residues. The CDR3: CASSARQARTDTQYF. CDR3 sequence (DNA): TGTGCCAGCAGTGCCCGGCAGGCTCGCACAGATACGCAGTATTTT.

This clone was picked up a small number of times. CDR3 protein: CASSLAGSTDTQYF. For the CDR3, the DNA is TGTGCCAGCAGCCTGGCAGGTAGCACAGATACGCAGTATTTT. The chain uses TRBV6-5 and TRBJ2-3; D gene ambiguous. Between the trimmed V and J ends, which lost 6 bases and 0 bases, there was a span of 10 bases. This CDR3 is built from 14 residues. Looked up from germline, CDR1 is MNHEY and CDR2 is SVGAGI.

The chain is built from TRBV10-1 and TRBJ1-5; D is undetermined. CDR3 length: 12 residues. V lost 2 bases and J 6 bases, leaving 5 bases between the germline ends. Germline V lookup: CDR1 WNHNN, CDR2 SYGVQD (reference sequence). The CDR3 reads CASSERGQPQHF. The CDR3 DNA reads TGCGCCAGCAGTGAGAGAGGTCAGCCCCAGCATTTT.